These T cell receptor beta chains were read from a single sample in a study of early T cells in non-severe SARS-CoV-2 infection. TCRdb re-analysed the 5' RACE reads in MiXCR, keeping a single row per CDR3 protein. The sample consists of about 70,000 distinct CDR3 sequences, over 4% of them appearing once. The sample consisted of whole blood, taken at baseline. Source of these receptors: an adult who was a healthcare worker with PCR-confirmed SARS-CoV-2 infection or an uninfected control (not recorded which). Both conserved end residues are part of each CDR3. The order of the fields is CDR3 protein, V gene, J gene.

CDR3aa: CASSYYRDGKNIQYF
v_gene: TRBV6-1
j_gene: TRBJ2-4

CDR3aa: CSAPQAPRAKLWYGYTF
v_gene: TRBV20-1
j_gene: TRBJ1-2

CDR3aa: CASSPQTLAGSHNEQFF
v_gene: TRBV4-2
j_gene: TRBJ2-1

CDR3aa: CSASTGLTYEQYF
v_gene: TRBV20-1
j_gene: TRBJ2-7

CDR3aa: CASSLVDERAFF
v_gene: TRBV11-2
j_gene: TRBJ1-1

CDR3aa: CASSGGQGSNQPQHF
v_gene: TRBV5-5
j_gene: TRBJ1-5

CDR3aa: CASSIAADRGNTEAFF
v_gene: TRBV19
j_gene: TRBJ1-1

CDR3aa: CAWSGSGEQYF
v_gene: TRBV30
j_gene: TRBJ2-7

CDR3aa: CSARPGGRGMNTEAFF
v_gene: TRBV20-1
j_gene: TRBJ1-1

CDR3aa: CASRTSGRNTGELFF
v_gene: TRBV6-2/TRBV6-3
j_gene: TRBJ2-2

CDR3aa: CASSATYSGGGADTQYF
v_gene: TRBV9
j_gene: TRBJ2-3

CDR3aa: CSARPRTSGSYEQYF
v_gene: TRBV20-1
j_gene: TRBJ2-7

CDR3aa: CASSPGLWGYGYTF
v_gene: TRBV27
j_gene: TRBJ1-2

CDR3aa: CASSFSLAGVNEQFF
v_gene: TRBV7-9
j_gene: TRBJ2-1

CDR3aa: CASSEPRQGGYEKLFF
v_gene: TRBV10-2
j_gene: TRBJ1-4

CDR3aa: CASTRSASATGTQYF
v_gene: TRBV4-1
j_gene: TRBJ2-5

CDR3aa: CASSEEVRGELFF
v_gene: TRBV6-1
j_gene: TRBJ2-2

CDR3aa: CASSVREANTEAFF
v_gene: TRBV7-8
j_gene: TRBJ1-1

CDR3aa: CASSRRPSSYNSPLHF
v_gene: TRBV7-9
j_gene: TRBJ1-6

CDR3aa: CASSFRTGSNYGYTF
v_gene: TRBV5-1
j_gene: TRBJ1-2

CDR3aa: CASSIGGADTQYF
v_gene: TRBV19
j_gene: TRBJ2-3

CDR3aa: CASSLAPPNTEAFF
v_gene: TRBV5-1
j_gene: TRBJ1-1

CDR3aa: CASGDRGQDNEQFF
v_gene: TRBV18
j_gene: TRBJ2-1

CDR3aa: CASSLNREDDYTF
v_gene: TRBV5-1
j_gene: TRBJ1-2

CDR3aa: CAISESMTSGSDEQFF
v_gene: TRBV10-3
j_gene: TRBJ2-1

CDR3aa: CASSYSDSGRANEQFF
v_gene: TRBV6-6
j_gene: TRBJ2-1

CDR3aa: CASSHPPTGVNYGYTF
v_gene: TRBV3-1
j_gene: TRBJ1-2

CDR3aa: CASSAGRSGANVLTF
v_gene: TRBV6-1
j_gene: TRBJ2-6

CDR3aa: CASRSGRGSGANVLTF
v_gene: TRBV7-9
j_gene: TRBJ2-6

CDR3aa: CASSQEMNTEAFF
v_gene: TRBV12-3/TRBV12-4
j_gene: TRBJ1-1